One TCR beta chain is described in this entry. Antigen specificity is unknown. The CDR3 spans 15 residues. Germline V gives CDR1 SEHNR, CDR2 FQNEAQ (reference sequence). The ends lost 6 bases at V and 7 bases at J; junction bases unmatched: 11. These data originate in a study of blood T cells in healthy people across ages. General study findings and limits: There was no known CMV status for donors, so expanded clonotype changes were possibly confounded.

Together with a sample-barcoded 5' primer, a J-beta primer mix was included in a second PCR lasting roughly 6 to 12 cycles. TCRdb reprocessed the 5' RACE reads via MiXCR and lists one record per CDR3 protein. Of some 370,000 distinct CDR3 sequences listed, roughly half are singletons. This receptor was obtained from a man aged 60 to 75 in good health. The rearrangement links TRBV7-9 to TRBJ2-1; 8 bases align to TRBD2. Sequencing was done on a sample of blood. The CDR3 DNA sequence: TGTGCCAGCAGTCAGCCGGGGGGGCCAATAAATGAGCAGTTCTTC. This gives the protein CASSQPGGPINEQFF.